This TCR beta chain was sequenced for a study of identical twins (dated by TCRdb to 2016 to 2017). A note on the overall study: To test whether fetal clonotypes persist, this study deep-sequenced TCR alpha and beta repertoires from monozygotic twins, from unrelated adults of various ages, and from cord blood. To rule out contamination, replicate twin experiments were performed at different times with different library preparation protocols.

All donors were healthy Caucasians. The twin cohort consisted of three pairs of female monozygotic twins, all aged roughly 18 to 30 years. Peripheral blood mononuclear cells were used as the source from which RNA for TCR libraries was isolated. Taken from the germline V gene (reference sequence), the CDR1 and CDR2 loops are LNHNV and YYDKDF. From its cysteine to its phenylalanine, the CDR3 spans 16 amino acids. Of all the DNA, just the CDR3 is kept, 48 bases in frame from base 1. Relative to germline, V is 0 bases shorter and J is 0 bases shorter, with 9 bases between their ends. What the study reported, not specific to this receptor: Conclusions relied on cross-sectional statistical analysis, since the same donors could not be followed over many years. Compared with coincidental sharing between unrelated individuals, out-of-frame TCR alpha sequences shared between twins had an excess of sequences with low generation probability. Invariant T cells such as MAIT and iNKT could partly confound zero-insertion analyses, although diverse VJ usage argued against such confounding for most clonotypes. Abundant cord blood beta clonotypes carried fewer insertions; young adult naive repertoires showed a weaker similar trend, while memory repertoires showed none. In beta out-of-frame sequences, excess twin sharing was weaker, because having fewer shared sequences lowered the signal-to-noise ratio. In monozygotic twins, recombination models systematically underestimated out-of-frame TCR alpha sharing, but the models matched the sharing seen between unrelated individuals.

Points on this clonotype: Its specific antigen is unknown. Base qualities are not recorded, but no much larger clone differs from it by a single base.

The protocol used for the library was 5' RACE. The instrument was an Illumina HiSeq 2000. Template switching introduced a universal primer binding site; the final cDNA contained a unique molecular identifier, enabling accurate counting of TCR cDNA molecules. Specific primers in the conserved constant-segment region were used to synthesize first-strand cDNA for TCR alpha and beta chains. Each cDNA library was double barcoded, with a SMART-Mk sample barcode plus Illumina barcodes, to control for contamination. TruSeq adapter sequences, together with Illumina sample barcodes, were added in two successive PCR steps. The Illumina HiSeq platform was used with custom primers to sequence TCR alpha and beta cDNA libraries. For the original study's pipeline: Unique molecular identifiers were extracted from raw reads with MiGEC, and CDR3 positions were determined with MiXCR. For each individual, recombination models were inferred using an EM algorithm with the repgenHMM and IGoR tools. Shared clonotypes were analyzed with the tcR package in R, and sharing was normalized by the product of cloneset sizes. To study raw recombination free of thymic and clonal selection effects, out-of-frame nonproductive sequences were analyzed. The raw public data were reprocessed by TCRdb itself: fastp quality trimming at Q25, MiXCR clonotype calling, in-frame beta chains only. Rows are combined by CDR3 protein, so each entry shows the most common genes and DNA. It is TCRdb's table, rather than the study itself, that gives the V and J calls and clone size. Here the sample has some 660,000 distinct CDR3 sequences; over 8.5% occur a single time. 0.8% to 1% of the sample belongs to the ten largest clones.

The same sample was also used in a study of yellow fever vaccine responses in identical twins. Per that second paper: The authors reported that the T cell response to vaccination in identical twins appeared partly convergent and partly personalized. In identical twins, the study followed T cell clones that responded to the vaccine with precision.

The sequencing input was PBMCs. In this chain, TRBV15 is recombined with TRBJ2-4; a tentative D match to TRBD1 spans 6 bases. The clonotype originates from a woman between 18 and 29 years old in good health. The nucleotide sequence is given as TGTGCCACCAGCAGAGATAAGGGGGTAGCCAAAAACATTCAGTACTTC. This sequence encodes CATSRDKGVAKNIQYF.